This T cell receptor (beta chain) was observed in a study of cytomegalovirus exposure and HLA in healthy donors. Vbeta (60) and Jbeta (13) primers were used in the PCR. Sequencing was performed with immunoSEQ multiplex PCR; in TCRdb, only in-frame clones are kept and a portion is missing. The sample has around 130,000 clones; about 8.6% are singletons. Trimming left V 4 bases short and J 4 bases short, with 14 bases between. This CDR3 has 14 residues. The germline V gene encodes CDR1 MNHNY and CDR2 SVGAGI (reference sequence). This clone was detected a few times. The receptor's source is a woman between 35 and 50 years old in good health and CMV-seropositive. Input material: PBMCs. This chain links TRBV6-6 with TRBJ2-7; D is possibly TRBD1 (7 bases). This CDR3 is CASSSARGRYEQYF. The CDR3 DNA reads TGTGCCAGCAGTTCAGCCAGGGGGAGGTACGAGCAGTACTTC.